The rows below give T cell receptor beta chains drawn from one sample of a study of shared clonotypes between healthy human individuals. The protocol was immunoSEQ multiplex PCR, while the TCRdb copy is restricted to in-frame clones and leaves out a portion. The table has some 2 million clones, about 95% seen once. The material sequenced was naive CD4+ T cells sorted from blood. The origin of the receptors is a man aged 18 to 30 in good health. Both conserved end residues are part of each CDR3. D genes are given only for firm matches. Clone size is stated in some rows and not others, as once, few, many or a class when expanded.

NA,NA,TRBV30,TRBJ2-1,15,CAWSVRRGPLSEQFF,TGTGCCTGGAGTGTACGGCGCGGACCCCTCAGTGAGCAGTTCTTC
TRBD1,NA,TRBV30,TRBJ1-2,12,CAWIRDRAGYTF,TGTGCCTGGATCCGGGACAGGGCTGGCTACACCTTC
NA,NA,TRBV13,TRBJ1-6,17,CASSSGPKVGYNSPLHF,TGTGCCAGCAGCTCAGGGCCGAAGGTGGGCTATAATTCACCCCTCCACTTT
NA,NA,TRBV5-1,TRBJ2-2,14,CASSLGQGDGELFF,TGCGCCAGCAGCTTAGGCCAGGGCGACGGGGAGCTGTTTTTT
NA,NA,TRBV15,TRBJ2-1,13,CATSRETYNEQFF,TGTGCCACCAGCAGGGAGACCTACAATGAGCAGTTCTTC
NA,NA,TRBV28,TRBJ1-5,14,CASSGGRGFQPQHF,TGTGCCAGCAGTGGAGGGAGGGGGTTCCAGCCCCAGCATTTT
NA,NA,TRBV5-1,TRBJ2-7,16,CASSLELGRTNYEQYF,TGCGCCAGCAGCTTGGAATTAGGCAGGACCAACTACGAGCAGTACTTC
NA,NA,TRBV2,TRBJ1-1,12,CASTQQNTEAFF,TGTGCCAGCACCCAACAGAACACTGAAGCTTTCTTT
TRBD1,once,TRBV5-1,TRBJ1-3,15,CASSLDRGTGNTIYF,TGCGCCAGCAGCCTTGACAGGGGTACGGGAAACACCATATATTTT
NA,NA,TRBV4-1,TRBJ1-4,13,CASSLGLDEKLFF,TGCGCCAGCAGCCTCGGCCTCGATGAAAAACTGTTTTTT
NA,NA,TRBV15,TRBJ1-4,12,CATSRGGEKLFF,TGTGCCACCAGCAGAGGTGGTGAAAAACTGTTTTTT
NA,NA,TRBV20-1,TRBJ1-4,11,CTAATNEKLFF,TGCACAGCTGCAACTAATGAAAAACTGTTTTTT
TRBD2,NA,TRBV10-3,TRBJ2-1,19,CAISESGTSGSLAYNEQFF,TGTGCCATCAGTGAGTCGGGGACTAGCGGGAGCCTCGCCTACAATGAGCAGTTCTTC
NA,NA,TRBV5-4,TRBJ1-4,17,CASSYRVMSGGNEKLFF,TGTGCCAGCAGCTACCGGGTTATGTCTGGGGGTAATGAAAAACTGTTTTTT
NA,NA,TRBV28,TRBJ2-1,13,CASSRGLGNEQFF,TGTGCCAGCAGCCGGGGCCTGGGGAATGAGCAGTTCTTC
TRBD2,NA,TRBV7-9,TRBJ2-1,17,CASSASAGLAAYNEQFF,TGTGCCAGCAGCGCCTCCGCGGGACTAGCTGCCTACAATGAGCAGTTCTTC
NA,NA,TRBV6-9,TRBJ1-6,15,CASSAGTVFLLPLHF,TGTGCCAGCAGTGCGGGAACAGTGTTTCTTTTACCCCTCCACTTT
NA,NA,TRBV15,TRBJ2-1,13,CATKGVANNEQFF,TGTGCCACTAAAGGAGTAGCGAACAATGAGCAGTTCTTC
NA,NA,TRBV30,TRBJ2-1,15,CAWSVMDWDYNEQFF,TGTGCCTGGAGTGTAATGGACTGGGATTACAATGAGCAGTTCTTC
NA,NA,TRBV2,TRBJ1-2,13,CASSEGAGTHSKF,TGTGCCAGCAGTGAGGGGGCAGGGACTCACTCCAAGTTC
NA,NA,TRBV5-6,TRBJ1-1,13,CASRGQMNTEAFF,TGTGCCAGCAGAGGGCAGATGAACACTGAAGCTTTCTTT
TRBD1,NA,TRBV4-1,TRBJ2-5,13,CASRGQGGETQYF,TGCGCCAGCAGGGGACAGGGTGGGGAGACCCAGTACTTC
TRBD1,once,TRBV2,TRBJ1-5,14,CASTLDRAGQPQHF,TGTGCCAGCACCCTGGACAGGGCGGGTCAGCCCCAGCATTTT
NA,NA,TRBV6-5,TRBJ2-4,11,CASTHKNIQYF,TGTGCCAGCACACACAAAAACATTCAGTACTTC
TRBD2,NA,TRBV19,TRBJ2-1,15,CASSSLAGGPYEQFF,TGTGCCAGTAGTTCCTTAGCGGGAGGGCCATATGAGCAGTTCTTC
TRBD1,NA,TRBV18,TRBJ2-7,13,CASSPGQSLEQYF,TGTGCCAGCTCACCGGGACAGTCCTTGGAGCAGTACTTC
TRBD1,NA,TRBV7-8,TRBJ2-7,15,CASSLRDRGPYEQYF,TGTGCCAGCAGCTTACGGGACAGGGGTCCCTACGAGCAGTACTTC
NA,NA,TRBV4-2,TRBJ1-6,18,CASSPEVGQGSHNSPLHF,TGTGCCAGCAGCCCAGAAGTCGGACAAGGGTCTCATAATTCACCCCTCCACTTT
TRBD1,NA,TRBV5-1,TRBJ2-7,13,CASRFDRAYEQYF,TGCGCCAGCAGGTTCGACAGGGCCTACGAGCAGTACTTC
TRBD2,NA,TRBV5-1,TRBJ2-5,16,CASSAGTSGSRETQYF,TGCGCCAGCAGCGCGGGGACTAGCGGGAGCAGAGAGACCCAGTACTTC
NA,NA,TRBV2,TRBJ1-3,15,CASSDGLKSGNTIYF,TGTGCCAGCAGTGATGGGCTAAAGTCCGGAAACACCATATATTTT
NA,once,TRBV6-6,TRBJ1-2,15,CASIDLVDLGYGYTF,TGTGCCAGCATCGACCTCGTGGACCTTGGCTATGGCTACACCTTC
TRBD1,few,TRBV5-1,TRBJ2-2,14,CASSPQGAAGELFF,TGCGCCAGCAGCCCACAGGGGGCGGCCGGGGAGCTGTTTTTT
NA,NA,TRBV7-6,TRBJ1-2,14,CASSLGERGGGYTF,TGTGCCAGCAGCTTAGGGGAGAGGGGAGGTGGCTACACCTTC
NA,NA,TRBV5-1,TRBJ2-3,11,CASSYTDTQYF,TGCGCCAGCAGCTACACAGATACGCAGTATTTT
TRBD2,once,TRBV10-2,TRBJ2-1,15,CASSEGLAGAVEQFF,TGCGCCAGCAGTGAGGGGCTAGCGGGAGCTGTTGAGCAGTTCTTC
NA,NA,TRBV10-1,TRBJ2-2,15,CASSDRESNTGELFF,TGCGCCAGCAGTGACAGGGAATCGAACACCGGGGAGCTGTTTTTT
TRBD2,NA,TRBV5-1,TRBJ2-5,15,CASSLLAGLQETQYF,TGCGCCAGCAGCTTGTTAGCGGGGCTACAAGAGACCCAGTACTTC
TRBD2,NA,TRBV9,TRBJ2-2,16,CASSVEPGGYTGELFF,TGTGCCAGCAGCGTAGAGCCCGGGGGGTACACCGGGGAGCTGTTTTTT
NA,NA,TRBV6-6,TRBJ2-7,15,CASRRAPEGSYEQYF,TGTGCCAGCAGACGTGCGCCGGAGGGTTCCTACGAGCAGTACTTC
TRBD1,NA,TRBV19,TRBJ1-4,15,CASSHRTGGNEKLFF,TGTGCCAGTAGCCACCGGACAGGTGGAAATGAAAAACTGTTTTTT
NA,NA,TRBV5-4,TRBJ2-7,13,CASSLATDYEQYF,TGTGCCAGCAGCTTGGCGACAGACTACGAGCAGTACTTC
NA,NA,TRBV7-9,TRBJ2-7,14,CASSLAPKKTEQYF,TGTGCCAGCAGCTTAGCGCCCAAGAAGACCGAGCAGTACTTC
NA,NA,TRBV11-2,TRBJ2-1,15,CASSGQGRLNNEQFF,TGTGCCAGCAGCGGGCAGGGAAGGCTCAACAATGAGCAGTTCTTC